The clone carrying this T cell receptor beta chain was observed at least ten times. The data stem from a study of blood T cells in healthy people across ages. Then a second PCR, running about 6 to 11 cycles, was carried out with a sample-barcoded 5' primer and a J-beta primer mix. Every cDNA was tagged by a template-switch adaptor with 12 random nucleotides. TCRdb independently ran MiXCR on the 5' RACE reads; one entry per CDR3 protein. The sample has about 970,000 distinct CDR3 sequences; about 51% are singletons. The receptor comes from an older woman in good health. The sample comprised blood.

The CDR3 region is CSGSTGQGETQYF. The CDR3 DNA follows: TGCAGCGGATCGACAGGGCAGGGCGAGACCCAGTACTTC. This chain links TRBV29-1 with TRBJ2-5, with 7 positions matching TRBD1. This CDR3 contains 13 residues. Trimming at V came to 7 bases and at J to 5 bases, leaving 10 bases not matched to a gene. Germline V gene sequence: CDR1 SQVTM, CDR2 ANQGSEA.